Sequencing of this T cell receptor (beta chain) was carried out in a study of OX40 agonist ivuxolimab in advanced cancers. As for the study in general: Two patients with cutaneous melanoma and one with hepatocellular carcinoma, three in total, showed partial responses. Study conclusions and caveats: Normalized T-cell clonal expansion was also low in some nonresponders. On average, a greater number of expanded clones characterised CD8+ T cells relative to CD4+.

To note about this clone: Antigen unknown.

Sequenced by immunoSEQ multiplex PCR; TCRdb stores in-frame clones only, minus some. The sample lists approximately 67,000 clones; roughly 84% were seen once. Germline V CDR1 and CDR2: SGHVS, FQNEAQ. V shed 5 bases and J shed 2 bases, with 7 bases lying between them. This CDR3 spans 14 amino acids. Systemic immunosuppression or autoimmune disease history was grounds to exclude patients. This clonotype originated in an adult with an advanced solid tumor such as melanoma, head and neck, liver or kidney cancer. Sequences were derived from CD4+ or CD8+ T cells sorted from blood, sampled in a trial of the OX40 agonist ivuxolimab. This chain joins TRBV7-8 and TRBJ2-6; D is unresolved. The CDR3, as DNA: TGTGCCAGCAGCGTCGGCCCTGGGGCCAACGTCCTGACTTTC. Its protein product is CASSVGPGANVLTF.